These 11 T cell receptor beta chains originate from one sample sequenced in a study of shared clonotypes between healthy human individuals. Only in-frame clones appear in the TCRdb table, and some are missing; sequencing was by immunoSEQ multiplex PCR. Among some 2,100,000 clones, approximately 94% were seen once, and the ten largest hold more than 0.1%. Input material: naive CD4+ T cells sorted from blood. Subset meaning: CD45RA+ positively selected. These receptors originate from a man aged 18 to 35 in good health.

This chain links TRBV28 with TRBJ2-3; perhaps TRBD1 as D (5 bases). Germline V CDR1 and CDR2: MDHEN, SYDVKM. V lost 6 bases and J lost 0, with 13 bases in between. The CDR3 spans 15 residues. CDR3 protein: CASSRRQFSTDTQYF. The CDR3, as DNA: TGTGCCAGCAGCCGTAGACAGTTCAGCACAGATACGCAGTATTTT.

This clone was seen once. Here the CDR3 DNA reads TGTGCCAGCAGCCCCTTCCGTGGTCAGCCCCAGCATTTT. It specifies CASSPFRGQPQHF. This chain uses TRBV7-2 with TRBJ1-5, with D hard to call. The CDR3 sequence is 13 residues long. V lost 5 bases to trimming and J lost 6 bases, with 11 bases between them. Germline CDR1 is SGHTA and CDR2 is FQGNSA.

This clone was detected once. Here the CDR3 reads CATKPGQANTGELFF. In DNA, the CDR3 is TGCGCCACCAAACCGGGACAGGCAAACACCGGGGAGCTGTTTTTT. V usage is TRBV4-1 and J usage is TRBJ2-2, with 8 bases lining up with TRBD1. Germline CDR1 and CDR2: MGHRA and YSYEKL. The V gene end was trimmed by 10 bases and the J gene end by 2 bases; junction bases not matched to a gene: 9. This CDR3 is 15 amino acids long.

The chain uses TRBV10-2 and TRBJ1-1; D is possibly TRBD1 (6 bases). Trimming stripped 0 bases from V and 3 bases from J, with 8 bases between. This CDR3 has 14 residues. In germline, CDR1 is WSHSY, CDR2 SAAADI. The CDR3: CASSESQGYTEAFF. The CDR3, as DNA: TGCGCCAGCAGTGAGTCGCAGGGGTACACTGAAGCTTTCTTT.

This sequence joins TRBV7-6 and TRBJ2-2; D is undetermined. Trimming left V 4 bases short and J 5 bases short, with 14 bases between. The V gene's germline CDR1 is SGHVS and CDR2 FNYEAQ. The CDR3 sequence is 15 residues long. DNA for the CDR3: TGTGCCAGCAGCTCCATGTCCCCCGGGACCGGGGAGCTGTTTTTT. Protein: CASSSMSPGTGELFF.

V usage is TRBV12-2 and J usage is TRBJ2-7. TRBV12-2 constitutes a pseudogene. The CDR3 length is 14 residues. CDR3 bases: TGTGCAAGTCGCTTAGGACTGGGGATCCACGAGCAGTACTTC. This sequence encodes CASRLGLGIHEQYF.

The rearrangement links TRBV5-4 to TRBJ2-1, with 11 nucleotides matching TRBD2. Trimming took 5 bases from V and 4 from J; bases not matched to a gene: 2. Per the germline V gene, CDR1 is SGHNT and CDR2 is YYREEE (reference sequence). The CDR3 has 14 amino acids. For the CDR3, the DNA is TGTGCCAGCAGGGGACTAGCGGAATACAATGAGCAGTTCTTC. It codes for CASRGLAEYNEQFF. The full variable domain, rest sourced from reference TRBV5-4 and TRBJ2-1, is ETGVTQSPTHLIKTRGQQVTLRCSSQSGHNTVSWYQQALGQGPQFIFQYYREEENGRGNFPPRFSGLQFPNYSSELNVNALELDDSALYLCASRGLAEYNEQFFGPGTRLTVL.

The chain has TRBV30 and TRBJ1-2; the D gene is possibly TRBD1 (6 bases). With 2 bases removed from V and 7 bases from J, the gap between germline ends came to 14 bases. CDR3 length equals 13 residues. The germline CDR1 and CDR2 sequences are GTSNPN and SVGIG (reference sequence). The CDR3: CAWSPQGIVGYTF. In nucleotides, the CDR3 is TGTGCCTGGAGTCCCCAGGGGATAGTTGGCTACACCTTC.

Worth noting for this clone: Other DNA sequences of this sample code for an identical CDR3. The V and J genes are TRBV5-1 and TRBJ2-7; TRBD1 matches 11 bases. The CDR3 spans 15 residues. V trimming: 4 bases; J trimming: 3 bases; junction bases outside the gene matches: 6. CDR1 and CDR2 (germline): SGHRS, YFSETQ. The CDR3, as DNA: TGCGCCAGCAGCGCCACCGGGACAGGGGGCTACGAGCAGTACTTC. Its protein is CASSATGTGGYEQYF.

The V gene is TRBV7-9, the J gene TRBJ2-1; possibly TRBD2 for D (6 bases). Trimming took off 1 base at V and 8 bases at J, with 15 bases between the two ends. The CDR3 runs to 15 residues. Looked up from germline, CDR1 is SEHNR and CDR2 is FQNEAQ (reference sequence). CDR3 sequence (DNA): TGTGCCAGCAGCTTAGGGCCCGGGAGAGGAGATGAGCAGTTCTTC. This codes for CASSLGPGRGDEQFF.

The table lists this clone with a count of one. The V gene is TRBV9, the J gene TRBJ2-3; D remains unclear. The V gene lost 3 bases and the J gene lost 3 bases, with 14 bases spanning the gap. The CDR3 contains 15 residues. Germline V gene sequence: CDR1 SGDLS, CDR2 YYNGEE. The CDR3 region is CASSGMGGRTDTQYF. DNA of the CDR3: TGTGCCAGCAGCGGCATGGGCGGTCGGACAGATACGCAGTATTTT.